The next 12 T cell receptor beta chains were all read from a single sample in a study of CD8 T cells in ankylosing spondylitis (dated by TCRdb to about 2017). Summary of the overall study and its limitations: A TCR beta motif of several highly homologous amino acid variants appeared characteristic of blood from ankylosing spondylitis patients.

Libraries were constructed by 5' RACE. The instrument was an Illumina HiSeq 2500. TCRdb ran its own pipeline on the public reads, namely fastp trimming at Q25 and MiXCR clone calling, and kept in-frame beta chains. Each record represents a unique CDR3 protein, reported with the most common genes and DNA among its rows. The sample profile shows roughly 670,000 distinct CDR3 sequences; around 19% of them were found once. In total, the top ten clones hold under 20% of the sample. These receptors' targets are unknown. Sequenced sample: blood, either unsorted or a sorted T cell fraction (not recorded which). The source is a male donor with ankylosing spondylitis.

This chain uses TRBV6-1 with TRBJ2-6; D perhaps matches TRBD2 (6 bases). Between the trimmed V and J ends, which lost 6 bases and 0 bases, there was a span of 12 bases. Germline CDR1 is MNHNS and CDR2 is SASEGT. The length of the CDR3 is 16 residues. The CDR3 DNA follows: TGTGCCAGCAGCCCATTGGGGGGCTCTGGGGCCAACGTCCTGACTTTC. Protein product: CASSPLGGSGANVLTF.

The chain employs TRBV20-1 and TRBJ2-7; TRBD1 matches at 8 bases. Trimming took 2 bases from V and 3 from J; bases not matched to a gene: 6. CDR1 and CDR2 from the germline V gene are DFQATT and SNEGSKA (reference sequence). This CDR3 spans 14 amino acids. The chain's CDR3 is CSARSTGGGYEQYF. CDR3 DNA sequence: TGCAGTGCTAGAAGTACAGGGGGAGGCTACGAGCAGTACTTC.

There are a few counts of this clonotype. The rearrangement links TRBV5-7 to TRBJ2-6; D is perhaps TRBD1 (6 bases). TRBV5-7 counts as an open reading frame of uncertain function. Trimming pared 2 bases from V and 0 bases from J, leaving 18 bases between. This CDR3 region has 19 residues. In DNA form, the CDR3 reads TGTGCCAGCAGCTTCCGTAGAACAGGGCTTAGCTCTGGGGCCAACGTCCTGACTTTC. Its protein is CASSFRRTGLSSGANVLTF.

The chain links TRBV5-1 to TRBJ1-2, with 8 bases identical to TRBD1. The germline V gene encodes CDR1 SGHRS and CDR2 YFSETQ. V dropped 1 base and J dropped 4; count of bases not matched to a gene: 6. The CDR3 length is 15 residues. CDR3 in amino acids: CASSLKGGQGYGYTF. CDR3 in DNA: TGCGCCAGCAGCTTGAAGGGCGGACAGGGCTATGGCTACACCTTC.

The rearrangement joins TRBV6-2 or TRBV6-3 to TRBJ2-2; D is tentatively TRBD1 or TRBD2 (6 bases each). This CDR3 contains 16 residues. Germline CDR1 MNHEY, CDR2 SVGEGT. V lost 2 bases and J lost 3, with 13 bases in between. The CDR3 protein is CASSYGQGRYTGELFF. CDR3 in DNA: TGTGCCAGCAGTTACGGGCAGGGGAGGTACACCGGGGAGCTGTTTTTT.

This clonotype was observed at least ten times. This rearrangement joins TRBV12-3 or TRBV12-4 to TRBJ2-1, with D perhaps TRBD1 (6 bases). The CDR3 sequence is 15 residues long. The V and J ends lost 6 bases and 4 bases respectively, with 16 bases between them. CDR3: CASRDGQSAYNEQFF. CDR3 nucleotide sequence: TGTGCCAGCAGGGACGGACAGAGTGCGTACAATGAGCAGTTCTTC.

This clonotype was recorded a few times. In DNA, the CDR3 is TGTGCCAGCAGCCCCGGACCGGGGACCTACAATGAGCAGTTCTTC. Residues: CASSPGPGTYNEQFF. The chain carries TRBV11-2 and TRBJ2-1; maybe TRBD2 (5 bases). CDR3 length: 15 residues. Germline V gene sequence: CDR1 SGHAT, CDR2 FQNNGV. Trimming left V 5 bases short and J 2 bases short, with 13 bases between.

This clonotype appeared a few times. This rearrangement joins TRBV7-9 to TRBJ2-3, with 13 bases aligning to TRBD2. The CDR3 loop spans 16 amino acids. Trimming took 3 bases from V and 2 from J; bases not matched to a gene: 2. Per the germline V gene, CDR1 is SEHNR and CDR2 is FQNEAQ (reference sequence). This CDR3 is CASSLTSGRSTDTQYF. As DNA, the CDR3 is TGTGCCAGCAGCTTGACTAGCGGGAGGTCCACAGATACGCAGTATTTT.

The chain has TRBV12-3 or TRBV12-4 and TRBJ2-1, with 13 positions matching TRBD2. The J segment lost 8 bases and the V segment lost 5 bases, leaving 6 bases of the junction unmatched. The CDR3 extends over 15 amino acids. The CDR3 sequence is CASSERLAGGYEQFF. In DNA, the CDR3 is TGTGCCAGCAGTGAGAGACTAGCGGGGGGTTATGAGCAGTTCTTC.

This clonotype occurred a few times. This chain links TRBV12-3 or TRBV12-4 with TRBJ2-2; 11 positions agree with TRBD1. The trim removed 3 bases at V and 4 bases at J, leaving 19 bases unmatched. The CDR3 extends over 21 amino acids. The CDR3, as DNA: TGTGCCAGCAGTTTCAACTCACCGGGACAGGGGGGCATCGACGGCACCGGGGAGCTGTTTTTT. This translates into CASSFNSPGQGGIDGTGELFF.

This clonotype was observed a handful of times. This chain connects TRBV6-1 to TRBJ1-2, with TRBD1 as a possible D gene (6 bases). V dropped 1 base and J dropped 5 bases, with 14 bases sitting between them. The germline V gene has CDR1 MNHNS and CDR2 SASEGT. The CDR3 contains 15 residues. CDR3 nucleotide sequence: TGTGCCAGCAGTGAAGGCGGGACACTAAATTATGGCTACACCTTC. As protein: CASSEGGTLNYGYTF.

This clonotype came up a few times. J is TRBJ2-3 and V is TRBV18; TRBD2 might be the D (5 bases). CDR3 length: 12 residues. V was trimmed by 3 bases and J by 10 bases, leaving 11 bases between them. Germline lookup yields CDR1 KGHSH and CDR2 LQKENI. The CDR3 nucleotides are TGTGCCAGCTCACCCCGGACGGAGGCGCAGTATTTT. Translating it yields CASSPRTEAQYF. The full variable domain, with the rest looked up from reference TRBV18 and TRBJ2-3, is NAGVMQNPRHLVRRRGQEARLRCSPMKGHSHVYWYRQLPEEGLKFMVYLQKENIIDESGMPKERFSAEFPKEGPSILRIQQVVRGDSAAYFCASSPRTEAQYFGPGTRLTVL.